One sample yielded the 15 T cell receptor beta chains listed below, sequenced in a study of PD-L1 blockade in urothelial cancer. Repertoires were generated with immunoSEQ multiplex PCR, while TCRdb's copy carries only in-frame clones and drops some. The table lists 75,000 to 95,000 clones, more than 85% of them singletons, with around 10% in the top ten. This sample comprised PBMCs, obtained around atezolizumab (anti-PD-L1) treatment. These TCRs come from a man in his fifties or sixties with urothelial cancer.

The V call is TRBV5-4, the J call TRBJ1-3; D is uncertain. The CDR3 totals 15 residues. From germline, CDR1 is SGHNT and CDR2 YYREEE (reference sequence). Trimming stripped 0 bases from V and 0 bases from J, with 7 bases between. The CDR3, as DNA: TGTGCCAGCAGCTTGGGCGGGAGCTCTGGAAACACCATATATTTT. Its protein is CASSLGGSSGNTIYF.

V is TRBV12-5 and J is TRBJ2-7; 9 bases fit TRBD1. This CDR3 region has 14 residues. V shed 7 bases and J 6 bases; nucleotides not matched to a gene: 10. CDR1 LGHNT and CDR2 FRNRAP come from the germline V gene. As DNA, the CDR3 is TGTGCTAGTGCCACCGGGACAGGGTATGTCGAGCAGTACTTC. It encodes CASATGTGYVEQYF. The full variable domain, in which reference TRBV12-5 and TRBJ2-7 provide the parts outside the CDR3, is DARVTQTPRHKVTEMGQEVTMRCQPILGHNTVFWYRQTMMQGLELLAYFRNRAPLDDSGMPKDRFSAEMPDATLATLKIQPSEPRDSAVYFCASATGTGYVEQYFGPGTRLTVT.

V usage is TRBV2 and J usage is TRBJ2-5; 10 bases align to TRBD2. The CDR3 runs 14 residues. The germline CDR1 and CDR2 sequences are SNHLY and FYNNEI. After removal of 8 bases from V and 5 bases from J, the junction contained 8 bases not matched to a gene. DNA for the CDR3: TGTGCCAGCTCGAGCGGGGGGGTCTCGGAGACCCAGTACTTC. Protein: CASSSGGVSETQYF. The full variable domain, rest sourced from reference TRBV2 and TRBJ2-5, is EPEVTQTPSHQVTQMGQEVILRCVPISNHLYFYWYRQILGQKVEFLVSFYNNEISEKSEIFDDQFSVERPDGSNFTLKIRSTKLEDSAMYFCASSSGGVSETQYFGPGTRLLVL.

The chain employs TRBV7-3 and TRBJ2-2; 10 bases map to TRBD1. Germline V lookup: CDR1 SGHTA, CDR2 FQGTGA. CDR3 length: 15 residues. The V gene end was trimmed by 6 bases and the J gene end by 5 bases; junction bases not matched to a gene: 6. The CDR3 protein is CASRARQGATGELFF. The CDR3 coding sequence is TGTGCCAGCAGGGCGCGACAGGGGGCTACCGGGGAGCTGTTTTTT.

The CDR3 coding sequence is TGTGCCAGCTCACCCAAAAAAGGGACGACTAGCGGGGACCAAGAGACCCAGTACTTC. This sequence encodes CASSPKKGTTSGDQETQYF. The rearrangement links TRBV18 to TRBJ2-5; 11 bases are a match to TRBD2. V dropped 3 bases and J dropped 0; count of bases not matched to a gene: 12. Germline V CDR1 and CDR2: KGHSH, LQKENI. This CDR3 contains 19 residues.

This rearrangement joins TRBV18 to TRBJ2-3, with 10 bases aligning to TRBD1. V gave up 6 bases and J gave up 3 bases; unmatched junction bases: 6. Germline CDR1 reads KGHSH; CDR2 reads LQKENI. This CDR3 has 15 amino acids. The CDR3: CASSADRGQTDTQYF. DNA for the CDR3: TGTGCCAGCTCCGCCGACAGGGGGCAAACAGATACGCAGTATTTT.

CDR3 residues: CASSATQGLGNTEAFF. The CDR3 region has the DNA TGTGCCAGCAGCGCAACTCAGGGTTTAGGGAACACTGAAGCTTTCTTT. The rearrangement links TRBV9 to TRBJ1-1; D may be TRBD1 (5 bases). Trimming cost V 3 bases and J 1 base, with 16 bases left between them. The CDR3 length is 16 residues. Germline values: CDR1 SGDLS, CDR2 YYNGEE.

Only one count was recorded for this clone. The chain links TRBV13 to TRBJ2-7, with TRBD1 matching 9 bases. The J segment lost 5 bases and the V segment lost 5 bases, leaving 16 bases of the junction unmatched. Germline-derived CDR1 and CDR2 are PRHDT and FYEKMQ (reference sequence). This CDR3 has 17 amino acids. The CDR3 DNA follows: TGTGCCAGCAGCCCAAGACAGGGGGGACTTGGCTTCCACGAGCAGTACTTC. It specifies CASSPRQGGLGFHEQYF. Based on the CDR3 plus reference TRBV13 and TRBJ2-7, the full variable domain is AAGVIQSPRHLIKEKRETATLKCYPIPRHDTVYWYQQGPGQDPQFLISFYEKMQSDKGSIPDRFSAQQFSDYHSELNMSSLELGDSALYFCASSPRQGGLGFHEQYFGPGTRLTVT.

This chain links TRBV28 with TRBJ1-5, with 10 nucleotides matching TRBD1. The germline V gene has CDR1 MDHEN and CDR2 SYDVKM. This CDR3 is 18 amino acids long. J was trimmed by 0 bases and V by 2 bases; bases with no gene match: 7. CDR3 DNA sequence: TGTGCCAGCAGTTTAGGGGACAGGGGAGGATATAGCAATCAGCCCCAGCATTTT. It translates to CASSLGDRGGYSNQPQHF.

J is TRBJ2-7 and V is TRBV28, with 7 positions matching TRBD1. V gave up 5 bases and J gave up 2 bases; unmatched junction bases: 6. Germline CDR1 reads MDHEN; CDR2 reads SYDVKM. The CDR3 runs to 14 residues. The CDR3 nucleotides read TGTGCCAGCAGTGCCCCGGGACAGACCTACGAGCAGTACTTC. Amino acid sequence: CASSAPGQTYEQYF.

This chain uses TRBV5-1 with TRBJ1-2; no clear D. CDR3 size: 15 residues. Germline lookup yields CDR1 SGHRS and CDR2 YFSETQ. V was pared by 0 bases and J by 3 bases, with 12 bases between. CDR3 nucleotides: TGCGCCAGCAGCTTGGAAGGCGGGCGGGACTATGGCTACACCTTC. Translating it yields CASSLEGGRDYGYTF. Full variable domain (remainder filled in from reference TRBV5-1 and TRBJ1-2): KAGVTQTPRYLIKTRGQQVTLSCSPISGHRSVSWYQQTPGQGLQFLFEYFSETQRNKGNFPGRFSGRQFSNSRSEMNVSTLELGDSALYLCASSLEGGRDYGYTFGSGTRLTVV.

The rearrangement uses TRBV7-8 and TRBJ2-5; TRBD2 agrees at 11 bases. The germline V gene encodes CDR1 SGHVS and CDR2 FQNEAQ. Trimming removed 5 bases from V and 2 bases from J; junction bases left unmatched: 10. The CDR3 is 17 amino acids. CDR3 protein: CASSIRPTSGAQETQYF. The CDR3 DNA reads TGTGCCAGCAGCATTAGACCGACTAGCGGGGCGCAAGAGACCCAGTACTTC. Variable domain in full (rest from reference TRBV7-8 and TRBJ2-5): GAGVSQSPRYKVAKRGQDVALRCDPISGHVSLFWYQQALGQGPEFLTYFQNEAQLDKSGLPSDRFFAERPEGSVSTLKIQRTQQEDSAVYLCASSIRPTSGAQETQYFGPGTRLLVL.

The J gene is TRBJ2-7, the V gene TRBV4-2; TRBD2 matches at 9 bases. Germline-derived CDR1 and CDR2 are LGHNA and YNFKEQ. J was trimmed by 5 bases and V by 0 bases; bases with no gene match: 5. The CDR3 is made up of 15 amino acids. The CDR3: CASSQDLAGYNEQYF. CDR3 coding DNA: TGTGCCAGCAGCCAAGATCTAGCGGGGTATAACGAGCAGTACTTC.

The chain joins TRBV6-5 to TRBJ1-1; TRBD1 matches at 7 bases. Per germline, CDR1 MNHEY and CDR2 SVGAGI. V gave up 6 bases and J gave up 5 bases; unmatched junction bases: 12. The CDR3 is 15 residues long. CDR3 region: CASRLKQGTRTEAFF. The CDR3 nucleotides read TGTGCCAGCAGATTGAAACAGGGGACCCGGACTGAAGCTTTCTTT.

As regards this clone: An end of the junction differs from the germline gene, which may be a read error. This chain connects TRBV5-1 to TRBJ2-2; 7 nucleotides match TRBD1. Germline V gene sequence: CDR1 SGHRS, CDR2 YFSETQ. The CDR3 totals 14 residues. In nucleotides, the CDR3 is TGCGCCAGCAGTGAGGGGGCGAAAACCGGGGAGCTGTTTTTT. Protein sequence: CASSEGAKTGELFF.